Judged by abundance, the clone carrying this T cell receptor beta chain is large. Its specificity is not known. The data are from a study of vaccination and CD4 T cells after COVID-19. Sequenced with the Oncomine TCR Beta short-read assay was DNA taken from cultured CD4+ T cells. TCRdb independently ran MiXCR on the PCR reads; one entry per CDR3 protein. The sample has some 6,900 distinct CDR3 sequences, 33% seen once; the top ten hold 29%. The V end was cut by 8 bases, the J end by 2 bases, with 17 bases between. In germline, CDR1 is MNHNS, CDR2 SASEGT. The CDR3 is made up of 15 amino acids. Treatment of the sample: roughly ten-day PBMC culture with coronavirus spike peptide pools or control peptides (ViraFEST assay). The unexposed donor's CD4+ T cells were collected before the COVID-19 pandemic (2011-2018).

The chain links TRBV6-1 to TRBJ2-3; possibly TRBD1 or TRBD2 for D (5 bases each). Sample: CD4+ T cells from blood, cultured in vitro. This clonotype was obtained from a human donor in good health. CDR3 sequence (DNA): TGTGCCAGCGCGGGTGCAGGGTCGTTCACAGATACGCAGTATTTT. Protein product: CASAGAGSFTDTQYF.